A single T cell receptor (beta chain) is shown here with its context. Its antigen is currently unknown. The sample is drawn from a study of T cells in Graves' hyperthyroidism and ophthalmopathy. Study information: Any treatment followed the collection of peripheral blood at initial diagnosis.

Study-wide points: Also found in blood were most expanded thyroid clonotypes above 0.001.

Per germline, CDR1 DFQATT and CDR2 SNEGSKA (reference sequence). The CDR3 loop spans 16 amino acids. J gave up 2 bases and V 3 bases, and 8 bases lay outside the gene matches. Amplified regions were TCR beta CDR3 sequences from RNA transcripts. HTBI primers were the set used in a first-round RT-PCR of the TCR CDR3. TCRdb processed the multiplex PCR reads anew with MiXCR; each CDR3 protein has one entry. The repertoire holds approximately 510,000 distinct CDR3 sequences, with about a fifth as singletons. Stable Graves' hyperthyroidism denoted no ophthalmopathy progression over 18 months. The sequencing sample was made of blood. The sequence was obtained from a man younger than 35 with Graves' hyperthyroidism. The chain combines TRBV20-1 with TRBJ2-2, with 8 bases fitting TRBD2. The CDR3 nucleotides are TGCAGTGCTAGTGACGGGAGGGCAGTAAACACCGGGGAGCTGTTTTTT. Translating gives CSASDGRAVNTGELFF.